This T cell receptor (beta chain) is drawn from a study of blood T cell repertoires in COVID-19. Turning to the study itself: Some COVID-19 samples were acute and others convalescent; all came from the United States, Italy and Spain.

Germline trimming cut 6 bases from V and 6 bases from J; bases unmatched to any gene: 5. The germline V gene encodes CDR1 MNHEY and CDR2 SMNVEV (reference sequence). The CDR3 loop spans 13 amino acids. In the original workflow: Reference gene primer amplification in the assay estimated nucleated cell counts. Produced via immunoSEQ multiplex PCR; TCRdb's table is partial and in-frame only. V and J calls and clone size are as listed in that table; D and trimming were resolved from the DNA. Of more than 400,000 clones in the sample, roughly 87% were seen once. V gene TRBV27 combines with J gene TRBJ2-3; 8 nucleotides line up with TRBD1. Sequenced: PBMCs or T cells enriched from blood (not recorded which). The TCR sequence derives from a man younger than 35 who had recovered from COVID-19. CDR3 protein: CASSPDRVDTQYF. As DNA, the CDR3 is TGTGCCAGCAGCCCGGACAGGGTCGATACGCAGTATTTT.